These 28 T cell receptor beta chains share one sample of origin, sequenced in a study of OX40 agonist ivuxolimab in advanced cancers. Clones were read by immunoSEQ multiplex PCR, and TCRdb kept only the in-frame ones, dropping some. Among under 150,000 clones, 90% were seen once, and the ten largest hold 1.1%. The sample consisted of CD4+ or CD8+ T cells sorted from blood, taken in a trial of the OX40 agonist ivuxolimab. Source of these receptors: an adult with an advanced solid tumor such as melanoma, head and neck, liver or kidney cancer.

The chain couples TRBV11-3 to TRBJ2-3; no reliable D call. The CDR3 loop spans 13 amino acids. Germline CDR1 reads SGHNT; CDR2 reads YENEEA. The V end lost 5 bases, the J end lost 5 bases, and 11 bases lay between the germline ends. CDR3 region: CASSRNWGDTQYF. CDR3 DNA sequence: TGTGCCAGCAGCCGAAATTGGGGAGATACGCAGTATTTT.

The V call is TRBV5-4, the J call TRBJ2-7; TRBD2 aligns across 9 bases. CDR1 and CDR2 (germline): SGHNT, YYREEE (reference sequence). The CDR3 has 14 residues. V lost 2 bases to trimming and J lost 6 bases; unmatched junction nucleotides: 6. This CDR3 is CASSFTSGSGEQYF. CDR3 nucleotides: TGTGCCAGCAGCTTCACTAGCGGGTCGGGCGAGCAGTACTTC.

The chain links TRBV6-5 to TRBJ1-5, with D tentatively TRBD1 (5 bases). In germline, CDR1 is MNHEY, CDR2 SVGAGI. Trimming removed 6 bases at V and 6 bases at J, with 18 bases between. This CDR3 is 15 amino acids long. DNA of the CDR3: TGTGCCAGCAGCCCGCGCCAGGGAGCACGTCAGCCCCAGCATTTT. This sequence encodes CASSPRQGARQPQHF.

This chain uses TRBV4-3 with TRBJ2-1, with TRBD2 matching over 8 bases. The CDR3 totals 17 residues. Germline CDR1 LGHNA, CDR2 YSLEER. The J segment lost 6 bases and the V segment lost 0 bases, leaving 10 bases of the junction unmatched. The DNA for the CDR3 is TGCGCCAGCAGCCAAGATGGCCCGGGACTAGTACCCAATGAGCAGTTCTTC. It yields the protein CASSQDGPGLVPNEQFF.

This clone occurred a few times. The V call is TRBV19, the J call TRBJ1-2; 8 bases line up with TRBD1. The CDR3 covers 14 residues. Germline CDR1 LNHDA, CDR2 SQIVND (reference sequence). J was trimmed by 2 bases and V by 1 base; bases with no gene match: 0. DNA for the CDR3: TGTGCCAGTAGTATAGGACAGGGGAACTATGGCTACACCTTC. Its protein is CASSIGQGNYGYTF.

The chain couples TRBV7-2 to TRBJ2-7, with TRBD2 as a possible D gene (6 bases). CDR3 length: 14 amino acids. V gave up 4 bases and J gave up 3 bases, with 13 bases separating them. Germline values: CDR1 SGHTA, CDR2 FQGNSA. The CDR3 protein is CASSSSGVYYEQYF. As DNA, the CDR3 is TGTGCCAGCAGCTCCTCGGGAGTGTACTACGAGCAGTACTTC. The entire variable domain, with the rest obtained from reference TRBV7-2 and TRBJ2-7, is as follows: GAGVSQSPSNKVTEKGKDVELRCDPISGHTALYWYRQSLGQGLEFLIYFQGNSAPDKSGLPSDRFSAERTGGSVSTLTIQRTQQEDSAVYLCASSSSGVYYEQYFGPGTRLTVT.

In its sample, this clone was seen once. Other nucleotide sequences in the sample specify the same CDR3. The rearrangement joins TRBV27 to TRBJ2-7; no clear D. CDR1 and CDR2 (germline): MNHEY, SMNVEV (reference sequence). The germline V and J ends were trimmed by 3 bases and 3 bases, with 9 bases remaining between them. The CDR3 is made up of 13 amino acids. CDR3 region: CASSFGRNYEQYF. The CDR3 DNA is TGTGCCAGCAGTTTCGGTAGAAACTACGAGCAGTACTTC.

The J gene is TRBJ2-1, the V gene TRBV7-3, with D perhaps TRBD1 or TRBD2 (6 bases each). The germline V gene encodes CDR1 SGHTA and CDR2 FQGTGA. The length of the CDR3 is 16 residues. Trimming removed 0 bases from V and 0 bases from J, with 9 bases in between. CDR3 sequence: CASSLTKGGSYNEQFF. CDR3 DNA sequence: TGTGCCAGCAGCTTAACGAAGGGGGGCTCCTACAATGAGCAGTTCTTC.

V gene TRBV14 combines with J gene TRBJ1-2; D not certain. This CDR3 has 14 residues. The germline V and J ends were trimmed by 0 bases and 8 bases, with 13 bases remaining between them. Germline values: CDR1 SGHDN, CDR2 FVKESK. CDR3 protein: CASSQEGRIDGYTF. The CDR3 coding sequence is TGTGCCAGCAGCCAAGAGGGCCGAATCGACGGCTACACCTTC. Looking up the rest from reference TRBV14 and TRBJ1-2 gives the full variable domain: EAGVTQFPSHSVIEKGQTVTLRCDPISGHDNLYWYRRVMGKEIKFLLHFVKESKQDESGMPNNRFLAERTGGTYSTLKVQPAELEDSGVYFCASSQEGRIDGYTFGSGTRLTVV.

This CDR3 is CASSLRGGSSYNEQFF. The CDR3 DNA follows: TGTGCCAGCAGCTTAAGGGGCGGGAGCTCCTACAATGAGCAGTTCTTC. V is TRBV7-3 and J is TRBJ2-1, with 7 bases fitting TRBD2. V was clipped by 1 base and J by 0 bases; unmatched bases: 3. Per germline, CDR1 SGHTA and CDR2 FQGTGA. This CDR3 has 16 amino acids.

This clone was seen only once. This rearrangement joins TRBV28 to TRBJ2-3; possible D gene TRBD1, 5 bases. The CDR3 covers 15 residues. V was trimmed by 7 bases and J by 3 bases, leaving 17 bases between them. Germline assignment: CDR1 MDHEN and CDR2 SYDVKM. The CDR3 loop reads CASKTQQVGTDTQYF. The CDR3 bases are TGTGCCAGCAAAACCCAACAGGTCGGTACAGATACGCAGTATTTT.

This chain joins TRBV7-2 and TRBJ2-3; no firm D call. CDR1 SGHTA and CDR2 FQGNSA come from the germline V gene. The CDR3 is 16 amino acids. The V and J ends lost 1 base and 6 bases respectively, with 17 bases between them. CDR3: CASSLGQPNIVDTQYF. The CDR3 coding sequence is TGTGCCAGCAGCTTAGGGCAACCGAACATAGTTGATACGCAGTATTTT.

The chain links TRBV7-2 to TRBJ2-1, with 14 bases aligning to TRBD2. Germline V gene data show CDR1 as SGHTA and CDR2 as FQGNSA. This CDR3 contains 16 residues. V lost 5 bases, J lost 2 bases, and 2 bases stayed unmatched. The CDR3 sequence is CASSPGLAGAYNEQFF. Here the CDR3 DNA reads TGTGCCAGCAGCCCGGGACTAGCGGGAGCCTACAATGAGCAGTTCTTC.

In this sample, this clone turned up a few times. This chain uses TRBV6-1 with TRBJ2-7; a possible D gene is TRBD2 (6 bases). Germline CDR1 reads MNHNS; CDR2 reads SASEGT. V was clipped by 9 bases and J by 7 bases, with 19 bases between them. The CDR3 is 13 amino acids. CDR3 amino acids: CASGRGDPWEQYF. The CDR3 nucleotides are TGTGCCAGTGGGCGGGGCGATCCTTGGGAGCAGTACTTC.

This clone has only a few counts. The chain combines TRBV18 with TRBJ2-7; TRBD1 matches at 7 bases. V lost 0 bases, J lost 8 bases, and 4 bases stayed unmatched. The germline V gene has CDR1 KGHSH and CDR2 LQKENI. This CDR3 is 13 amino acids long. The CDR3 is CASSPPWDRQQYF. The CDR3 DNA sequence: TGTGCCAGCTCACCACCGTGGGACAGACAGCAGTACTTC.

This chain joins TRBV2 and TRBJ1-5; the D gene is possibly TRBD1 (5 bases). Trimming took off 6 bases at V and 5 bases at J, with 11 bases between the two ends. Germline V gives CDR1 SNHLY, CDR2 FYNNEI. CDR3 size: 13 residues. Here the CDR3 reads CASRGVPDQPQHF. CDR3 sequence (DNA): TGTGCCAGCAGGGGGGTCCCTGATCAGCCCCAGCATTTT. Based on the CDR3 plus reference TRBV2 and TRBJ1-5, the full variable domain is EPEVTQTPSHQVTQMGQEVILRCVPISNHLYFYWYRQILGQKVEFLVSFYNNEISEKSEIFDDQFSVERPDGSNFTLKIRSTKLEDSAMYFCASRGVPDQPQHFGDGTRLSIL.

The V call is TRBV30, the J call TRBJ2-7, with D perhaps matching TRBD2 (5 bases). There are 14 residues in the CDR3. The germline V gene has CDR1 GTSNPN and CDR2 SVGIG (reference sequence). Trimming pared 1 base from V and 2 bases from J, leaving 12 bases between. The CDR3 loop is CAWSGPGSTYEQYF. In DNA form, the CDR3 reads TGTGCCTGGAGTGGGCCGGGATCGACCTACGAGCAGTACTTC.

The chain has TRBV10-2 and TRBJ1-2; tentatively, D is TRBD1 (6 bases). Trimming shortened V by 6 bases and J by 7 bases, and 9 bases separated the two germline ends. This CDR3 region has 11 residues. Germline V gene lookup returns CDR1 WSHSY and CDR2 SAAADI. CDR3 in DNA: TGCGCCAGCAGGTCAGGGGCTGGCTACACCTTC. Amino acid sequence: CASRSGAGYTF.

V is TRBV5-4 and J is TRBJ2-7; 14 bases are a match to TRBD2. J was trimmed by 7 bases and V by 4 bases; bases with no gene match: 7. This CDR3 has 15 residues. Germline V gene lookup returns CDR1 SGHNT and CDR2 YYREEE (reference sequence). The CDR3 DNA reads TGTGCCAGCAGCCAGTCGGGACTAGCGGGAGAAGAGCAGTACTTC. It yields the protein CASSQSGLAGEEQYF.

V usage is TRBV28 and J usage is TRBJ2-3; 7 bases agree with TRBD2. V was clipped by 2 bases and J by 5 bases; unmatched bases: 10. Germline V CDR1 and CDR2: MDHEN, SYDVKM. The CDR3 has 16 residues. The CDR3 DNA reads TGTGCCAGCAGTTTACTAGCGGAGGAAGGAGAAGATACGCAGTATTTT. This translates into CASSLLAEEGEDTQYF.

This clone was seen just once. This chain connects TRBV7-3 to TRBJ1-1; D gene uncertain. The CDR3 length is 15 residues. V lost 2 bases and J 1 base, leaving 11 bases between the germline ends. Germline V gene lookup returns CDR1 SGHTA and CDR2 FQGTGA. The CDR3 sequence: CASSLVGITNTEAFF. The CDR3 DNA follows: TGTGCCAGCAGCTTAGTCGGCATCACGAACACTGAAGCTTTCTTT.

The chain couples TRBV12-5 to TRBJ2-5, with a weak D call TRBD1 (5 bases). The CDR3 runs to 15 residues. The germline CDR1 and CDR2 sequences are LGHNT and FRNRAP. The V gene lost 3 bases and the J gene lost 5 bases, with 16 bases spanning the gap. Here the CDR3 reads CASGFVIRGKETQYF. The CDR3 region has the DNA TGTGCTAGTGGTTTTGTCATTAGGGGCAAGGAGACCCAGTACTTC.

The chain uses TRBV5-6 and TRBJ1-2; TRBD1 is a possible D gene (5 bases). V gave up 5 bases and J gave up 8 bases, with 13 bases separating them. CDR3 length equals 12 residues. The germline V gene encodes CDR1 SGHDT and CDR2 YYEEEE. The CDR3 region is CASSYGRGGYTF. For the CDR3, the DNA is TGTGCCAGCAGTTACGGGAGGGGCGGCTACACCTTC.

The rearrangement joins TRBV4-2 to TRBJ2-3, with D unresolved. The CDR3 loop spans 16 amino acids. Per the germline V gene, CDR1 is LGHNA and CDR2 is YNFKEQ. V was cut by 0 bases and J by 1 base, with 11 bases left in between. CDR3 coding DNA: TGTGCCAGCAGCCAAGATAGGGATGCTGGCACAGATACGCAGTATTTT. Amino acid sequence: CASSQDRDAGTDTQYF.

The chain combines TRBV5-1 with TRBJ2-5; perhaps TRBD2 as D (5 bases). The tail of the sequence fits TRBJ2-7 better, so the J call may be wrong. The V gene's germline CDR1 is SGHRS and CDR2 YFSETQ. This CDR3 is 15 amino acids long. DNA of the CDR3: TGCGCCAGCGGCGTGGGAGAGGGCAGCCTCTACGAGCAGTACTTC. Translating it yields CASGVGEGSLYEQYF.

This chain joins TRBV5-4 and TRBJ2-6; 10 bases fit TRBD2. V was clipped by 0 bases and J by 0 bases; unmatched bases: 0. CDR1 SGHNT and CDR2 YYREEE come from the germline V gene (reference sequence). This CDR3 contains 17 residues. The CDR3 region is CASSLASGSSGANVLTF. DNA for the CDR3: TGTGCCAGCAGCTTGGCTAGCGGGAGCTCTGGGGCCAACGTCCTGACTTTC. The entire variable domain, with the rest obtained from reference TRBV5-4 and TRBJ2-6, is as follows: ETGVTQSPTHLIKTRGQQVTLRCSSQSGHNTVSWYQQALGQGPQFIFQYYREEENGRGNFPPRFSGLQFPNYSSELNVNALELDDSALYLCASSLASGSSGANVLTFGAGSRLTVL.

J is TRBJ2-7 and V is TRBV18, with TRBD1 identical over 7 bases. This CDR3 is 15 amino acids long. Trimming removed 3 bases from V and 2 bases from J; junction bases left unmatched: 7. CDR1 is KGHSH, CDR2 LQKENI, per germline. The CDR3 spells CASSPRTGETYEQYF. The CDR3 DNA reads TGTGCCAGCTCACCCCGGACAGGAGAAACCTACGAGCAGTACTTC.

The chain has TRBV28 and TRBJ2-7, with 8 nucleotides matching TRBD1. CDR1 and CDR2 from the germline V gene are MDHEN and SYDVKM. J gave up 7 bases and V 5 bases, and 10 bases lay outside the gene matches. CDR3 length equals 14 residues. CDR3 region: CASSAGTGLREQYF. CDR3 coding DNA: TGTGCCAGCAGTGCCGGGACAGGCCTCAGGGAGCAGTACTTC.